What follows is one T cell receptor (beta chain) and its context. Antigen specificity is unknown. The data were obtained in a study of OX40 agonist ivuxolimab in advanced cancers. Across the whole study: Intravenous ivuxolimab was administered to patients every 2 weeks at 0.01 to 10 mg/kg.

TCRdb's copy holds only in-frame clones and misses some; the assay was immunoSEQ multiplex PCR. The sample consists of tens of thousands of clones, around 89% of them appearing once. Anyone with autoimmune disease history or systemic immunosuppression was excluded. Whole-study findings and limits: There were, on average, more expanded clones in CD8+ T cells than in CD4+.

Sequenced material: CD4+ or CD8+ T cells sorted from blood, taken in a trial of the OX40 agonist ivuxolimab. The sequence derives from an adult with an advanced solid tumor such as melanoma, head and neck, liver or kidney cancer.

CDR3 sequence: CATGTNTEAFF. In DNA, the CDR3 is TGTGCAACGGGGACTAACACTGAAGCTTTCTTT. This chain connects TRBV7-9 to TRBJ1-1; D possibly corresponds to TRBD1 (5 bases). Germline assignment: CDR1 SEHNR and CDR2 FQNEAQ (reference sequence). This CDR3 comprises 11 residues.